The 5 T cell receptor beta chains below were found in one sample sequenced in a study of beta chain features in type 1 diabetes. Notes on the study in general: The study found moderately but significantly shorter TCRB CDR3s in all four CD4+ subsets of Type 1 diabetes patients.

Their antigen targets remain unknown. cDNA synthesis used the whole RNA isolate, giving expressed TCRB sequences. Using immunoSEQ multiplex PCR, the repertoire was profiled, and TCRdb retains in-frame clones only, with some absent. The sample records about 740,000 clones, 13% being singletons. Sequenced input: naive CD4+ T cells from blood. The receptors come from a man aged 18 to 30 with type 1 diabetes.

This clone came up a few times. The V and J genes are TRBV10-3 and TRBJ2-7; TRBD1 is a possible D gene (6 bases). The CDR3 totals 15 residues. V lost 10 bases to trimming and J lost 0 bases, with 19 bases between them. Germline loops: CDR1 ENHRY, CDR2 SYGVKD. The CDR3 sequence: CATLGAPQVSYEQYF. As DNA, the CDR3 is TGTGCCACCCTGGGGGCGCCCCAAGTCTCCTACGAGCAGTACTTC.

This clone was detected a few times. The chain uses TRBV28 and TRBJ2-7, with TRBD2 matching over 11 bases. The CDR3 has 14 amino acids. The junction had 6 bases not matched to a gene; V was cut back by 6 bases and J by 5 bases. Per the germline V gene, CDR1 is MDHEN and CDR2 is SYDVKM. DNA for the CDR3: TGTGCCAGCAGCACAAGACTAGCGGGGCACGAGCAGTACTTC. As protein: CASSTRLAGHEQYF.

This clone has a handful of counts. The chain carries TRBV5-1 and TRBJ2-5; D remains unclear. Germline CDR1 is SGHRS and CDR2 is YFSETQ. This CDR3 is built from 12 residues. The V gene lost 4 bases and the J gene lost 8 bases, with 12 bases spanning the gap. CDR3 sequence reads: CASSADGPTQYF. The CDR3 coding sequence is TGCGCCAGCAGCGCGGACGGGCCAACCCAGTACTTC.

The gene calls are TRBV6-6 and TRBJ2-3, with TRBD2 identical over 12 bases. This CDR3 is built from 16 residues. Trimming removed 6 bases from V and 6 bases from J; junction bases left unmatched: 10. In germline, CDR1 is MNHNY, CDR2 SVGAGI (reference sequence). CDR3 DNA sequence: TGTGCCAGCAGACCCCCTAGCGGGGGGGCCGTCGATACGCAGTATTTT. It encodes CASRPPSGGAVDTQYF.

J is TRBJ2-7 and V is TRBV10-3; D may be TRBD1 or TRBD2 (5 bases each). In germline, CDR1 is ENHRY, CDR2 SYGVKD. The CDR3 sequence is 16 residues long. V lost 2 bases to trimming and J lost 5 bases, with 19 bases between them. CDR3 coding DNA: TGTGCCATCAGTGAGGTTACGGGGACCCACACCGACGAGCAGTACTTC. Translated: CAISEVTGTHTDEQYF.